These 5 T cell receptor beta chains originate from one sample sequenced in a study of cytomegalovirus exposure and HLA in healthy donors. The study ran its PCR with 60 Vbeta and 13 Jbeta primers. The data were produced by immunoSEQ multiplex PCR, yet TCRdb's version contains in-frame clones alone and is incomplete. The sample has 200,000 to 250,000 clones, around 80% seen once. The material sequenced was PBMCs. The receptors shown here come from a woman aged 40-49 years in good health and CMV-seronegative.

The CDR3 loop reads CASSQREYNEQFF. The DNA for the CDR3 is TGTGCCAGCAGCCAGCGGGAGTACAATGAGCAGTTCTTC. The rearrangement links TRBV14 to TRBJ2-1; 7 positions agree with TRBD2. Unmatched junction bases numbered 0, after V lost 3 bases and J lost 4 bases. The CDR3 is made up of 13 amino acids. Germline V gene data show CDR1 as SGHDN and CDR2 as FVKESK.

A single count supports this clone. The chain links TRBV27 to TRBJ2-7; 7 nucleotides agree with TRBD1. V gave up 5 bases and J gave up 1 base; unmatched junction bases: 8. Per the germline V gene, CDR1 is MNHEY and CDR2 is SMNVEV (reference sequence). The length of the CDR3 is 15 residues. The CDR3 spells CASSRLGTVSYEQYF. CDR3 nucleotide sequence: TGTGCCAGCAGTCGGCTAGGGACAGTGTCCTACGAGCAGTACTTC.

This chain joins TRBV19 and TRBJ1-5, with a weak D call TRBD1 (6 bases). CDR1 and CDR2 (germline): LNHDA, SQIVND (reference sequence). The length of the CDR3 is 15 residues. V dropped 0 bases and J dropped 1 base, with 7 bases sitting between them. CDR3 DNA: TGTGCCAGTAGTATAGAAGGGACAAGCAATCAGCCCCAGCATTTT. Translating gives CASSIEGTSNQPQHF.

V usage is TRBV11-3 and J usage is TRBJ2-1; no clear D. The V and J ends lost 2 bases and 3 bases respectively, with 8 bases between them. Per germline, CDR1 SGHNT and CDR2 YENEEA. This CDR3 has 14 amino acids. CDR3 protein: CASSLPGVYNEQFF. DNA for the CDR3: TGTGCCAGCAGCTTACCCGGAGTCTACAATGAGCAGTTCTTC. The full variable domain, rest sourced from reference TRBV11-3 and TRBJ2-1, is EAGVVQSPRYKIIEKKQPVAFWCNPISGHNTLYWYLQNLGQGPELLIRYENEEAVDDSQLPKDRFSAERLKGVDSTLKIQPAELGDSAVYLCASSLPGVYNEQFFGPGTRLTVL.

CDR3 amino acids: CASSQDPQGERSPLHF. CDR3 in DNA: TGCGCCAGCAGCCAAGATCCACAGGGGGAACGATCACCCCTCCACTTT. The V and J genes are TRBV4-1 and TRBJ1-6, with 8 bases fitting TRBD1. V gave up 0 bases and J gave up 10 bases; unmatched junction bases: 8. This CDR3 comprises 16 residues. Germline values: CDR1 MGHRA, CDR2 YSYEKL.